The 23 T cell receptor beta chains reported below all come from one sample, sequenced in a study of beta chain features in type 1 diabetes. TCRB transcripts that were expressed got sequenced, as all of the isolated RNA had been reverse transcribed. Here immunoSEQ multiplex PCR was the method, and the copy in TCRdb shows in-frame clones only, minus some. The data contain about 350,000 clones, around 20% of them singletons. The sample comprised naive CD4+ T cells from blood. These receptors all come from a woman aged 18-29 years in good health.

As concerns this clone: The identical CDR3 is also encoded by other nucleotide sequences in the sample. The rearrangement uses TRBV5-1 and TRBJ1-1, with 8 bases identical to TRBD1. CDR1 and CDR2 from the germline V gene are SGHRS and YFSETQ. Unmatched junction bases numbered 5, after V lost 4 bases and J lost 3 bases. This CDR3 contains 14 residues. The CDR3 bases are TGCGCCAGCAGCCCGACAGGGGCTGACACTGAAGCTTTCTTT. Protein product: CASSPTGADTEAFF.

The chain combines TRBV25-1 with TRBJ1-2; the D gene is possibly TRBD1 (6 bases). V dropped 5 bases and J dropped 3 bases, with 10 bases sitting between them. The germline CDR1 and CDR2 sequences are MGHDK and SYGVNS. The CDR3 has 13 amino acids. DNA of the CDR3: TGTGCCAGCAGTCAGAGACAGGACTATGGCTACACCTTC. Translated, it gives CASSQRQDYGYTF.

The V gene is TRBV7-9, the J gene TRBJ1-3; no clear D gene. This CDR3 has 15 residues. Germline CDR1 reads SEHNR; CDR2 reads FQNEAQ (reference sequence). With 1 base removed from V and 0 bases from J, the gap between germline ends came to 7 bases. The CDR3 loop is CASSLDRVSGNTIYF. The CDR3 region has the DNA TGTGCCAGCAGCTTAGATCGGGTCTCTGGAAACACCATATATTTT.

This clone has only a few counts. The V and J genes are TRBV7-9 and TRBJ2-1, with D possibly TRBD2 on 5 matching bases. Germline lookup yields CDR1 SEHNR and CDR2 FQNEAQ (reference sequence). Deletions cut 10 bases from V and 1 base from J, with 8 bases between. The CDR3 length is 12 residues. CDR3 loop: CANEGSYNEQFF. The CDR3 DNA is TGTGCCAACGAGGGATCCTACAATGAGCAGTTCTTC.

This clone was counted between two and nine times. The CDR3 spells CASSARRGDTDTQYF. The DNA for the CDR3 is TGTGCCAGCAGCGCTCGGAGGGGCGACACAGATACGCAGTATTTT. This sequence joins TRBV9 and TRBJ2-3, with D possibly matching TRBD2 (6 bases). The V end lost 3 bases, the J end lost 2 bases, and 13 bases lay between the germline ends. Germline lookup yields CDR1 SGDLS and CDR2 YYNGEE. The CDR3 runs 15 residues.

The chain has TRBV21-1 and TRBJ1-2. TRBV21-1 is labeled a pseudogene. The CDR3 covers 17 residues. CDR3 in DNA: TGTGCCAGCAGCAAAGCCCAGAGACTCCGACCCCTTTATGGCTACACCTTC. It yields the protein CASSKAQRLRPLYGYTF.

This clone was detected only a few times. J is TRBJ2-1 and V is TRBV5-1; 11 nucleotides agree with TRBD2. V lost 3 bases and J lost 5; bases outside the gene matches: 16. Germline CDR1 reads SGHRS; CDR2 reads YFSETQ. CDR3 length equals 19 residues. The CDR3 sequence: CASSSTGGLLAGVHNEQFF. The DNA for the CDR3 is TGCGCCAGCAGCTCCACAGGGGGCCTACTAGCGGGAGTCCACAATGAGCAGTTCTTC.

The rearrangement joins TRBV5-1 to TRBJ1-1, with D possibly TRBD1 on 6 matching bases. Germline CDR1 SGHRS, CDR2 YFSETQ. The CDR3 has 15 amino acids. V was shortened by 1 base and J by 2 bases, with 12 bases between the two germline ends. CDR3 DNA: TGCGCCAGCAGCTTGATTGCAGGGACAAACACTGAAGCTTTCTTT. It is translated as CASSLIAGTNTEAFF.

This sequence joins TRBV14 and TRBJ2-1; 8 positions match TRBD2. Germline lookup yields CDR1 SGHDN and CDR2 FVKESK. The CDR3 is 17 amino acids. V was clipped by 3 bases and J by 0 bases; unmatched bases: 7. In DNA, the CDR3 is TGTGCCAGCAGCCATCCACTAGCGGTAAGCTCCTACAATGAGCAGTTCTTC. This sequence encodes CASSHPLAVSSYNEQFF.

This clone was detected a few times. This chain uses TRBV4-3 with TRBJ1-2; TRBD1 agrees at 8 bases. The V and J ends lost 3 bases and 8 bases, in that order; junction bases with no gene match: 11. Germline CDR1 is LGHNA and CDR2 is YSLEER. The CDR3 has 15 residues. CDR3 nucleotide sequence: TGCGCCAGCAGCCATGCCGTTCAGGGGGCCGGAGGCTACACCTTC. Translation: CASSHAVQGAGGYTF.

The chain has TRBV5-1 and TRBJ2-7; 8 bases line up with TRBD1. Germline-derived CDR1 and CDR2 are SGHRS and YFSETQ. V dropped 0 bases and J dropped 5; count of bases not matched to a gene: 13. The CDR3 runs to 17 residues. CDR3 sequence (DNA): TGCGCCAGCAGCTTGGCCGGGCAGGGGGCCGCGTCGGACGAGCAGTACTTC. Its protein product is CASSLAGQGAASDEQYF. The full variable domain, its missing parts supplied by reference TRBV5-1 and TRBJ2-7, is KAGVTQTPRYLIKTRGQQVTLSCSPISGHRSVSWYQQTPGQGLQFLFEYFSETQRNKGNFPGRFSGRQFSNSRSEMNVSTLELGDSALYLCASSLAGQGAASDEQYFGPGTRLTVT.

V gene TRBV15 combines with J gene TRBJ1-2, with 7 bases lining up with TRBD1. Per the germline V gene, CDR1 is LNHNV and CDR2 is YYDKDF (reference sequence). The ends lost 5 bases at V and 2 bases at J; junction bases unmatched: 5. There are 14 residues in the CDR3. The CDR3 DNA reads as TGTGCCACCAGCGGAAGGGGACAGAACTATGGCTACACCTTC. It is translated as CATSGRGQNYGYTF.

The chain is built from TRBV12-5 and TRBJ2-2; D is unresolved. CDR3 length equals 14 residues. CDR1 and CDR2 from the germline V gene are LGHNT and FRNRAP. Trimming cost V 2 bases and J 3 bases, with 7 bases left between them. The CDR3, as DNA: TGTGCTAGTGGTTTGAGACTCGACACCGGGGAGCTGTTTTTT. This encodes CASGLRLDTGELFF.

This chain joins TRBV7-2 and TRBJ2-5, with D perhaps TRBD2 (5 bases). The CDR3 runs to 13 residues. Germline V CDR1 and CDR2: SGHTA, FQGNSA. The germline V and J ends were trimmed by 2 bases and 10 bases, with 14 bases remaining between them. CDR3 sequence reads: CASSLQPGGLQYF. The CDR3 coding sequence is TGTGCCAGCAGCTTACAGCCAGGAGGACTCCAGTACTTC.

The rearrangement uses TRBV30 and TRBJ1-2, with D unclear. The germline V and J ends were trimmed by 5 bases and 8 bases, with 18 bases remaining between them. CDR1 GTSNPN and CDR2 SVGIG come from the germline V gene (reference sequence). The length of the CDR3 is 13 residues. The CDR3 loop reads CAWSIISESGYTF. Here the CDR3 DNA reads TGTGCCTGGTCTATTATAAGCGAGTCCGGCTACACCTTC.

V gene TRBV5-1 combines with J gene TRBJ1-1; D not resolved. Germline CDR1 is SGHRS and CDR2 is YFSETQ. Trimming took off 0 bases at V and 0 bases at J, with 9 bases between the two ends. The CDR3 loop spans 15 amino acids. DNA for the CDR3: TGCGCCAGCAGCTTGGGTCTCGGGATGAACACTGAAGCTTTCTTT. Protein product: CASSLGLGMNTEAFF.

The sample holds a few counts of this clone. The chain employs TRBV30 and TRBJ2-5; D is perhaps TRBD1 (5 bases). This CDR3 is built from 11 residues. The germline gives CDR1 GTSNPN, CDR2 SVGIG (reference sequence). V was cut by 5 bases and J by 3 bases, with 7 bases left in between. Here the CDR3 DNA reads TGTGCCTGGGAAGGGGAAGAGACCCAGTACTTC. Its translation: CAWEGEETQYF.

The J gene is TRBJ2-1, the V gene TRBV29-1, with D perhaps TRBD2 (6 bases). The CDR3 totals 14 residues. The V and J ends lost 5 bases and 3 bases respectively, with 14 bases between them. Germline V gene data show CDR1 as SQVTM and CDR2 as ANQGSEA. The CDR3 coding sequence is TGCAGCGTTTCGGCTAGCGACCACTACAATGAGCAGTTCTTC. Its translation: CSVSASDHYNEQFF.

The chain has TRBV9 and TRBJ2-5; D possibly corresponds to TRBD2 (6 bases). CDR1 and CDR2 (germline): SGDLS, YYNGEE. The CDR3 has 14 residues. V shed 3 bases and J shed 5 bases, with 14 bases lying between them. The CDR3 DNA follows: TGTGCCAGCAGCGCATTAGCGGAAGGGGAGACCCAGTACTTC. As protein: CASSALAEGETQYF.

The chain joins TRBV5-1 to TRBJ1-1, with D possibly matching TRBD1 (6 bases). V lost 4 bases and J lost 1, with 11 bases in between. The length of the CDR3 is 14 residues. Per germline, CDR1 SGHRS and CDR2 YFSETQ. In DNA, the CDR3 is TGCGCCAGCAGCGAGGGACACAAGAACACTGAAGCTTTCTTT. It codes for CASSEGHKNTEAFF.

This clone was observed a handful of times. The rearrangement joins TRBV7-9 to TRBJ2-7, with 9 bases lining up with TRBD1. In germline, CDR1 is SEHNR, CDR2 FQNEAQ (reference sequence). This CDR3 contains 15 residues. Losses at the gene ends were 1 base for V and 6 bases for J; bases not matched to a gene: 7. As DNA, the CDR3 is TGTGCCAGCAGCTTAGGGGGACAGGGCAAGAGCGAGCAGTACTTC. It specifies CASSLGGQGKSEQYF.

The V and J genes are TRBV30 and TRBJ2-7; maybe TRBD2 (7 bases). V was clipped by 0 bases and J by 0 bases, with 12 bases between them. Germline V lookup: CDR1 GTSNPN, CDR2 SVGIG (reference sequence). This CDR3 contains 15 residues. The CDR3 DNA sequence: TGTGCCTGGAGTGTAGGGGGGGCAGGCTCCTACGAGCAGTACTTC. Amino acid sequence: CAWSVGGAGSYEQYF.

This rearrangement joins TRBV2 to TRBJ2-3, with 10 nucleotides matching TRBD2. Trimming at V came to 6 bases and at J to 4 bases, leaving 7 bases not matched to a gene. This CDR3 comprises 15 residues. CDR1 and CDR2 from the germline V gene are SNHLY and FYNNEI. The CDR3 sequence: CASRVAGGPADTQYF. CDR3 DNA sequence: TGTGCCAGCAGGGTAGCGGGAGGCCCCGCAGATACGCAGTATTTT.